Following are 20 T cell receptor beta chains from one sample sequenced in a study of blood T cell repertoires in COVID-19. Sequencing was performed with immunoSEQ multiplex PCR; in TCRdb, only in-frame clones are kept and a portion is missing. The sample has 99,000 or so clones, 82% seen once. Sequencing was performed on peripheral blood. These receptor sequences come from a man in his 60s with acute or convalescent COVID-19.

CDR3 protein: CASSRNRGGTEDTQYF. As DNA, the CDR3 is TGTGCCAGCAGTAGAAACAGGGGGGGTACCGAAGATACGCAGTATTTT. The chain uses TRBV25-1 and TRBJ2-3; maybe TRBD1 (8 bases). CDR1 is MGHDK and CDR2 is SYGVNS in the germline V gene. The V end lost 5 bases, the J end lost 5 bases, and 20 bases lay between the germline ends. CDR3 length: 16 residues.

This rearrangement joins TRBV12-3 or TRBV12-4 to TRBJ1-2; D is uncertain. The CDR3 consists of 13 residues. V was pared by 6 bases and J by 5 bases, with 13 bases between. The CDR3 DNA is TGTGCCAGCAGCCGACAACGTCCATATGGCTACACCTTC. Translation: CASSRQRPYGYTF.

J is TRBJ1-5 and V is TRBV19; 7 bases map to TRBD1. After removal of 1 base from V and 3 bases from J, the junction contained 3 bases not matched to a gene. Germline-derived CDR1 and CDR2 are LNHDA and SQIVND (reference sequence). The CDR3 covers 15 residues. This CDR3 reads CASSIVTGVNQPQHF. CDR3 nucleotide sequence: TGTGCCAGTAGTATAGTTACAGGGGTCAATCAGCCCCAGCATTTT.

The V gene is TRBV21-1, the J gene TRBJ2-3; TRBD1 is the table's D call and was not checked against the DNA. TRBV21-1 is shown as a pseudogene. The CDR3 runs to 13 residues. The CDR3 loop reads CASSKAFGGTQYF. The CDR3 DNA follows: TGTGCCAGCAGCAAAGCGTTTGGGGGCACGCAGTATTTT.

The chain links TRBV4-3 to TRBJ2-6; D call uncertain. The germline CDR1 and CDR2 sequences are LGHNA and YSLEER. The CDR3 totals 15 residues. The V gene lost 1 base and the J gene lost 2 bases, with 6 bases spanning the gap. The CDR3 coding sequence is TGCGCCAGCAGCCAAGTGTCCGCTGGGGCCAACGTCCTGACTTTC. Amino acids: CASSQVSAGANVLTF.

The chain recombines TRBV7-2 with TRBJ1-4, with TRBD1 as a possible D gene (6 bases). Germline assignment: CDR1 SGHTA and CDR2 FQGNSA. There are 15 residues in the CDR3. With 1 base removed from V and 7 bases from J, the gap between germline ends came to 13 bases. CDR3 sequence (DNA): TGTGCCAGCAGCTTAGTGGGGGCGCAGGGTGAAAAACTGTTTTTT. Translation: CASSLVGAQGEKLFF.

The gene calls are TRBV7-9 and TRBJ2-1; D gene ambiguous. Trimming shortened V by 4 bases and J by 3 bases, and 10 bases separated the two germline ends. The germline gives CDR1 SEHNR, CDR2 FQNEAQ (reference sequence). This CDR3 spans 14 amino acids. The CDR3 loop reads CASSSRPSYNEQFF. The DNA of the CDR3 is TGTGCCAGCAGCTCCCGTCCTAGCTACAATGAGCAGTTCTTC.

The CDR3 DNA reads TGTGCCAGTACCTCAGGGGCTCAATGGCAGCCCCAGCATTTT. Protein: CASTSGAQWQPQHF. The chain links TRBV19 to TRBJ1-5, with D maybe TRBD1 (6 bases). This CDR3 spans 14 amino acids. Germline V gene lookup returns CDR1 LNHDA and CDR2 SQIVND (reference sequence). V dropped 7 bases and J dropped 7 bases, with 17 bases sitting between them.

This chain links TRBV19 with TRBJ2-2, with 7 bases fitting TRBD1. This CDR3 region has 16 residues. The germline V gene has CDR1 LNHDA and CDR2 SQIVND (reference sequence). V lost 3 bases to trimming and J lost 1 base; unmatched junction nucleotides: 5. The CDR3 coding sequence is TGTGCCAGTAGTATTCGTTACAGGGGGAACACCGGGGAGCTGTTTTTT. Translating it yields CASSIRYRGNTGELFF.

This rearrangement joins TRBV4-1 to TRBJ1-1; the match to TRBD1 covers 12 bases. The V segment lost 0 bases and the J segment 6 bases; nucleotides outside the gene matches: 14. CDR3 length: 19 residues. Germline CDR1 MGHRA, CDR2 YSYEKL. CDR3 region: CASSQERGTGGAKGPEAFF. CDR3 DNA sequence: TGCGCCAGCAGCCAAGAGAGGGGGACAGGGGGCGCCAAGGGGCCTGAAGCTTTCTTT.

The chain combines TRBV5-1 with TRBJ1-6; 8 nucleotides align to TRBD1. The CDR3 runs to 19 residues. Losses at the gene ends were 1 base for V and 4 bases for J; bases not matched to a gene: 13. Germline CDR1 reads SGHRS; CDR2 reads YFSETQ. CDR3 DNA sequence: TGCGCCAGCAGCTTGTTGGGACAGGCTTCAGCATCATATAATTCACCCCTCCACTTT. It is translated as CASSLLGQASASYNSPLHF.

This clone has more than one count but fewer than ten. This chain uses TRBV7-6 with TRBJ2-2; 7 bases agree with TRBD1. Germline V gives CDR1 SGHVS, CDR2 FNYEAQ. V shed 5 bases and J 3 bases; nucleotides not matched to a gene: 9. This CDR3 comprises 16 residues. The CDR3 reads CASSPRGKKDTGELFF. The CDR3 coding sequence is TGTGCCAGCAGCCCCAGGGGGAAAAAGGACACCGGGGAGCTGTTTTTT.

The chain employs TRBV6-5 and TRBJ2-5, with 8 bases aligning to TRBD1. V trimming: 5 bases; J trimming: 2 bases; junction bases outside the gene matches: 1. The CDR3 extends over 13 amino acids. Germline lookup yields CDR1 MNHEY and CDR2 SVGAGI. CDR3 nucleotides: TGTGCCAGCAGTCGGACAGGGCAAGAGACCCAGTACTTC. Translation: CASSRTGQETQYF.

The gene calls are TRBV6-5 and TRBJ2-3, with unresolved D. CDR3 length: 15 residues. Deletions cut 5 bases from V and 5 bases from J, with 17 bases between. Germline V gene lookup returns CDR1 MNHEY and CDR2 SVGAGI. Here the CDR3 DNA reads TGTGCCAGCAGTCTCAACTTTTACACAGAAGATACGCAGTATTTT. Amino acid sequence: CASSLNFYTEDTQYF.

The chain employs TRBV27 and TRBJ2-2, with D tentatively TRBD1 (7 bases). The germline V gene has CDR1 MNHEY and CDR2 SMNVEV (reference sequence). CDR3 length: 15 amino acids. Trimming cost V 4 bases and J 7 bases, with 16 bases left between them. For the CDR3, the DNA is TGTGCCAGCAGTTCCCCGACAGGGAGGATCGGGGAGCTGTTTTTT. Translating it yields CASSSPTGRIGELFF.

V and J are TRBV6-5 and TRBJ2-1, with no clear D. Germline CDR1 MNHEY, CDR2 SVGAGI. The V and J ends lost 2 bases and 6 bases respectively, with 14 bases between them. The CDR3 has 15 amino acids. CDR3 coding DNA: TGTGCCAGCAGTTACGGCACGAGGTATGTCAATGAGCAGTTCTTC. It yields the protein CASSYGTRYVNEQFF.

The chain links TRBV5-1 to TRBJ1-1; D possibly corresponds to TRBD1 (6 bases). This CDR3 is 16 amino acids long. Germline loops: CDR1 SGHRS, CDR2 YFSETQ. Trimming removed 3 bases from V and 4 bases from J, with 19 bases in between. CDR3 in DNA: TGCGCCAGCAGCTCAGGGGCCACGAAGCAGGGCACTGAAGCTTTCTTT. Translating it yields CASSSGATKQGTEAFF. The full variable domain, in which reference TRBV5-1 and TRBJ1-1 provide the parts outside the CDR3, is KAGVTQTPRYLIKTRGQQVTLSCSPISGHRSVSWYQQTPGQGLQFLFEYFSETQRNKGNFPGRFSGRQFSNSRSEMNVSTLELGDSALYLCASSSGATKQGTEAFFGQGTRLTVV.

Only a few counts were recorded for this clone. The chain combines TRBV11-3 with TRBJ2-2, with 8 bases aligning to TRBD2. With 5 bases clipped from V and 4 bases from J, the junction kept 6 bases outside the gene matches. The CDR3 has 15 amino acids. The germline V gene encodes CDR1 SGHNT and CDR2 YENEEA. CDR3 in DNA: TGTGCCAGCAGCCTAGGGACTAGGATCACCGGGGAGCTGTTTTTT. Translating it yields CASSLGTRITGELFF.

This chain connects TRBV30 to TRBJ1-1; TRBD1 aligns across 8 bases. This CDR3 spans 13 amino acids. Germline-derived CDR1 and CDR2 are GTSNPN and SVGIG (reference sequence). The junction had 9 bases not matched to a gene; V was cut back by 4 bases and J by 8 bases. The CDR3 DNA sequence: TGTGCCTGGAACCCCATAGGACAGGGAGAAGCTTTCTTT. This translates into CAWNPIGQGEAFF.

This clone was detected a few times. The J gene is TRBJ2-7, the V gene TRBV9, with 7 bases fitting TRBD1. Germline CDR1 and CDR2: SGDLS and YYNGEE. The CDR3 consists of 15 residues. V was clipped by 0 bases and J by 3 bases; unmatched bases: 6. CDR3 residues: CASSVATGRDYEQYF. The DNA of the CDR3 is TGTGCCAGCAGCGTAGCGACAGGGCGAGACTACGAGCAGTACTTC.